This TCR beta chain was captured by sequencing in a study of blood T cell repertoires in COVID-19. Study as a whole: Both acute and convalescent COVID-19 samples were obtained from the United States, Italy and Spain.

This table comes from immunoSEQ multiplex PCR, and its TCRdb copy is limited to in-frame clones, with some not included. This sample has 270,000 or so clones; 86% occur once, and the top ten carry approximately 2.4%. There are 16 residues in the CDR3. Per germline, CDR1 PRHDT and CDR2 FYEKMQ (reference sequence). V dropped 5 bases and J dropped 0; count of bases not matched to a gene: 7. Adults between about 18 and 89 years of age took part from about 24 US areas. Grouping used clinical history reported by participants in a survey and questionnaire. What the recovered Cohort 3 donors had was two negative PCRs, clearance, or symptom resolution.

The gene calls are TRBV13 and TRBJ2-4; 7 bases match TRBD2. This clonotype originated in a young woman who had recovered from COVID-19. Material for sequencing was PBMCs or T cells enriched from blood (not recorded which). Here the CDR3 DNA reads TGTGCCAGCAGCGGGAGGGCGGTACTAGCCAAAAACATTCAGTACTTC. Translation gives CASSGRAVLAKNIQYF.